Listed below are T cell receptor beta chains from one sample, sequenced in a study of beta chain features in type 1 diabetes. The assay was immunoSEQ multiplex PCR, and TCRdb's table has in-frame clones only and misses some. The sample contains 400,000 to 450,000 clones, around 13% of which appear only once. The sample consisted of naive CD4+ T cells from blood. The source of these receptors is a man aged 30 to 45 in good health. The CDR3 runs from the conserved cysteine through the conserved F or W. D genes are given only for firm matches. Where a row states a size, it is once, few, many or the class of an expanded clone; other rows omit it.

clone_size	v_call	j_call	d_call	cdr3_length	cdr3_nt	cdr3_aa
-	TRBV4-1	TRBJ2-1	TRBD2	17	TGCGCCAGCAGCCAAGGGTCTAGCGGGAGGACCTACAATGAGCAGTTCTTC	CASSQGSSGRTYNEQFF
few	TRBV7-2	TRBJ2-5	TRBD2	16	TGTGCCAGCAGCTTAGTGGGGACTAGCGGAAAAGAGACCCAGTACTTC	CASSLVGTSGKETQYF
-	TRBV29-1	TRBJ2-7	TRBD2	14	TGCAGCGGCGGCGGGGGTACGGTAAAGAACGAGCAGTACTTC	CSGGGGTVKNEQYF
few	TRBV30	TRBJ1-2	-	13	TGTGCCTGGACCGCCCACGGGAACTATGGCTACACCTTC	CAWTAHGNYGYTF
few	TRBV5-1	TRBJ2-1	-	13	TGCGCCAGCAGCCGCACCACGCTCAATGAGCAGTTCTTC	CASSRTTLNEQFF
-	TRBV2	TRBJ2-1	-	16	TGTGCCAGCAGTGCGAGCGGGCTTAGCTCCTACAATGAGCAGTTCTTC	CASSASGLSSYNEQFF
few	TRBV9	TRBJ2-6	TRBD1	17	TGTGCCAGCAGCACTGGGACAGGATTCTCTGGGGCCAACGTCCTGACTTTC	CASSTGTGFSGANVLTF
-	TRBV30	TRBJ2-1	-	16	TGTGCCTGGAGAGGGGCTAGCGCTTCCTCCTACAATGAGCAGTTCTTC	CAWRGASASSYNEQFF
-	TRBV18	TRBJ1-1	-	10	TGTGCCAGCTCACGGGCTGAAGCTTTCTTT	CASSRAEAFF
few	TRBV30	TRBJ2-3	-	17	TGTGCCTGGAGTGTCTCTCCAATAGCGGTTAGCACAGATACGCAGTATTTT	CAWSVSPIAVSTDTQYF
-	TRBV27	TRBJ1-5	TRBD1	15	TGTGCCAGCAGTGAGGGGCAGGGGGGGAATCAGCCCCAGCATTTT	CASSEGQGGNQPQHF
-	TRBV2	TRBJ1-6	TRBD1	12	TGTGCCAGCAGCAAGAGGGGGCAGCCCCTCCACTTT	CASSKRGQPLHF
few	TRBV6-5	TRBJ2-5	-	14	TGTGCCAGCAGTTCCGCGGGGCGCCGGGAGACCCAGTACTTC	CASSSAGRRETQYF
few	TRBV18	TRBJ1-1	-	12	TGTGCCAGCTCACCAACGAACACTGAAGCTTTCTTT	CASSPTNTEAFF
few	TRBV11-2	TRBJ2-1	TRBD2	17	TGTGCCAGCAGCTTAGATCGGCTAGCGGGAGGGATGGGTGAGCAGTTCTTC	CASSLDRLAGGMGEQFF
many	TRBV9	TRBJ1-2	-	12	TGTGCCAGCAGCGTAGGGGACTATGGCTACACCTTC	CASSVGDYGYTF
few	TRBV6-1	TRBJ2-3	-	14	TGTGCCAGCAGTGAATCGCCCGATTCTCATACGCAGTATTTT	CASSESPDSHTQYF
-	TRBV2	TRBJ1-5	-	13	TGTGCCAGCAGGAGGGATGTCGCTCAGCCCCAGCATTTT	CASRRDVAQPQHF
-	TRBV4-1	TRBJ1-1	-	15	TGCGCCAGCAGCCTCACAAAGGGGCCTGGCGCTGAAGCTTTCTTT	CASSLTKGPGAEAFF
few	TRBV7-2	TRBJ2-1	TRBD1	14	TGTGCCAGCAGCAACCGACAGGGGGGAAATGAGCAGTTCTTC	CASSNRQGGNEQFF
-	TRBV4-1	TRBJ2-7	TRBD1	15	TGCGCCAGCAGCCAAGCCCGGACAGGGGGCAACGAGCAGTACTTC	CASSQARTGGNEQYF
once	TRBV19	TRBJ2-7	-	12	TGTGCCAGTAGTATACTTGGAGAGAAGCAGTACTTC	CASSILGEKQYF
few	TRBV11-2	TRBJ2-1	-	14	TGTGCCAGCAGAGTGTGGGGGGGCAACAATGAGCAGTTCTTC	CASRVWGGNNEQFF
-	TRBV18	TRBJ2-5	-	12	TGTGCCAGCTCACCTCAAGGGGAGACCCAGTACTTC	CASSPQGETQYF
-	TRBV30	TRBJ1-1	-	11	TGTGCCTGGAGCGTCTTAAGTGAAGCTTTCTTT	CAWSVLSEAFF
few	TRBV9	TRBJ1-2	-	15	TGTGCCAGCAGCGTAGACCCAGCGCTTAACTATGGCTACACCTTC	CASSVDPALNYGYTF
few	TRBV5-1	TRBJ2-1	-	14	TGCGCCAGCAGCTTGGAGAAGGGTCGGGTTGAGCAGTTCTTC	CASSLEKGRVEQFF
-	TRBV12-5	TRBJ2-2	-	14	TGTGCTAGTGCCTTCGGGATTTTTACCGGGGAGCTGTTTTTT	CASAFGIFTGELFF
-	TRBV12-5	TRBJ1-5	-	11	TGTGCTAGTGGTAGCAATCAGCCCCAGCATTTT	CASGSNQPQHF
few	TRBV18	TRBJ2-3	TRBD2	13	TGTGCCAGCTCACTGGCGGGAGTCGATACGCAGTATTTT	CASSLAGVDTQYF
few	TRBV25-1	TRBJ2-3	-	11	TGTGCCAGCTCTAGCACAGATACGCAGTATTTT	CASSSTDTQYF
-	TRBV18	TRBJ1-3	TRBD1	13	TGTGCCAGCTCACCGGGACAGAGAAACACCATATATTTT	CASSPGQRNTIYF
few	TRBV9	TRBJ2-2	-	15	TGTGCCAGCAGCGTAGGACCCGGGGTGGACGGGGAGCTGTTTTTT	CASSVGPGVDGELFF